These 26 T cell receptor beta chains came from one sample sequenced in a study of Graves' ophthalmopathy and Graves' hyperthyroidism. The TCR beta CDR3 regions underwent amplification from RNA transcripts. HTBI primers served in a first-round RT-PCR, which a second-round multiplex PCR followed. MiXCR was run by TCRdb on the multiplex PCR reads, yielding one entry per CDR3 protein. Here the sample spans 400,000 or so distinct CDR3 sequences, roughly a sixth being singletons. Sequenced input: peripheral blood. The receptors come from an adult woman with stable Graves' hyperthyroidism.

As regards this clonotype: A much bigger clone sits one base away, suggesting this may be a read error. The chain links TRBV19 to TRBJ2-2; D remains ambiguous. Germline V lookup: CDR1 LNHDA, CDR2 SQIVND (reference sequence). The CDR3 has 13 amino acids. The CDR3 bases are TGTGCCGGTAGTATTGAGATGACCGGGGAGCTGTTTTTT. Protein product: CAGSIEMTGELFF.

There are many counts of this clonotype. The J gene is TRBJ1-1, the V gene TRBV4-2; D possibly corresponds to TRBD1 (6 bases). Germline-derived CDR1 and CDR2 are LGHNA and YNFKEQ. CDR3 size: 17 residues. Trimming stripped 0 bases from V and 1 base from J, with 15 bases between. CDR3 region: CASSQEVVRGTNTEAFF. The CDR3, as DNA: TGTGCCAGCAGCCAAGAAGTAGTCAGGGGCACGAACACTGAAGCTTTCTTT.

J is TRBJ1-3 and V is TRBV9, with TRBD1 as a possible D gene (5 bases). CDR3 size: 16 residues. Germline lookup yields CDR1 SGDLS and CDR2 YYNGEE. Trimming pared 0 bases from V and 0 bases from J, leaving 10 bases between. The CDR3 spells CASSVGGGSSGNTIYF. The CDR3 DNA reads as TGTGCCAGCAGCGTAGGCGGGGGAAGCTCTGGAAACACCATATATTTT.

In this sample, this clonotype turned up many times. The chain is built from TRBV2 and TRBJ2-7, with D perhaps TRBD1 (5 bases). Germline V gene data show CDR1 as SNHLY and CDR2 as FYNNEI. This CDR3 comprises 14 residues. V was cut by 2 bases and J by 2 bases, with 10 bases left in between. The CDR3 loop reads CASSELAGTYEQYF. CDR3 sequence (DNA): TGTGCCAGCAGTGAATTGGCAGGGACCTACGAGCAGTACTTC.

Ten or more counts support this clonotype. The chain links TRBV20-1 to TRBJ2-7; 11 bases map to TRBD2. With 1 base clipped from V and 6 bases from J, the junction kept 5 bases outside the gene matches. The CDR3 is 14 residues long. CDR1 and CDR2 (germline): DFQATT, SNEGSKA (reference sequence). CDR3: CSARVLAGEIEQYF. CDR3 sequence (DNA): TGCAGTGCTAGAGTACTAGCGGGAGAAATCGAGCAGTACTTC.

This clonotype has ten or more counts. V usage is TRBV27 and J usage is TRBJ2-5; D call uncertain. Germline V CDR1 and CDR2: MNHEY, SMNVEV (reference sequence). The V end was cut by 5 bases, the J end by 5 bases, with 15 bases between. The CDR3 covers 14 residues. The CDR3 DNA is TGTGCCAGCAGTGAAATGGGCCGCTCTGAGACCCAGTACTTC. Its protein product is CASSEMGRSETQYF.

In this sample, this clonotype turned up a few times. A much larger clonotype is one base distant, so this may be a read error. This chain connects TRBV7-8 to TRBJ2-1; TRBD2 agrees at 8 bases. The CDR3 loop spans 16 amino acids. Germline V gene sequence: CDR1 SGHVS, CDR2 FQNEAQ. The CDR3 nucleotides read TGTGCCAGCAGCTCCGCAAGCGGGAGAGTCTACAATGAGAAGTTCTTC. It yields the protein CASSSASGRVYNEKFF.

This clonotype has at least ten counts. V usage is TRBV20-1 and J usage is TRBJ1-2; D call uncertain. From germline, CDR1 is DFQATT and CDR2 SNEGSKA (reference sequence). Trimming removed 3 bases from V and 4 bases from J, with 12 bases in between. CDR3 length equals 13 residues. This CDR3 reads CSARIRELYGYTF. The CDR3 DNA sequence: TGCAGTGCTAGGATCCGGGAGCTCTATGGCTACACCTTC.

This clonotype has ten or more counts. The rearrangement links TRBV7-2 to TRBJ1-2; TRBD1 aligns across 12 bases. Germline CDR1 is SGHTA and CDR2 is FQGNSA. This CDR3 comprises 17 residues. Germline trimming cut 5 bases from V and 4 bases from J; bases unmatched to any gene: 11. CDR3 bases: TGTGCCAGCAGCCCCGACATCGGGACAGGGGGCGTCTATGGCTACACCTTC. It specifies CASSPDIGTGGVYGYTF.

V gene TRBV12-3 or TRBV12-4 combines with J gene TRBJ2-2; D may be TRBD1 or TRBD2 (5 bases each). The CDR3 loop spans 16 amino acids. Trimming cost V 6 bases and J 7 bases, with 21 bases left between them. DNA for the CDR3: TGTGCCAGCAGAAACGGGGCAGAGTTTAAGAGCGGGGAGCTGTTTTTT. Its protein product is CASRNGAEFKSGELFF.

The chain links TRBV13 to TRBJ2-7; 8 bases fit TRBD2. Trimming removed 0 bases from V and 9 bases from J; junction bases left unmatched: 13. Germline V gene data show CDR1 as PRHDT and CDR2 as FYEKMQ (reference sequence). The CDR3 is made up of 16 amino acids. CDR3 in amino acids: CASSLGPFLEREMQYF. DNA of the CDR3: TGTGCCAGCAGCTTAGGGCCCTTCTTGGAGCGGGAGATGCAGTACTTC.

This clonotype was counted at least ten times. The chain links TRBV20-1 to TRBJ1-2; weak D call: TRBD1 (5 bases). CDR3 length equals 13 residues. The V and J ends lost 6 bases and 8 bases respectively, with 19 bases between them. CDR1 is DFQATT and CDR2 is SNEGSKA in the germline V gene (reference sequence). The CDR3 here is CSAFERGEKGYTF. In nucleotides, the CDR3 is TGCAGTGCCTTCGAAAGGGGAGAGAAAGGCTACACCTTC.

CDR3 sequence reads: CASNADFSYEQYF. As DNA, the CDR3 is TGTGCCAGCAACGCTGACTTCTCCTACGAGCAGTACTTC. This chain connects TRBV6-2 or TRBV6-3 to TRBJ2-7; D gene uncertain. Trimming stripped 7 bases from V and 0 bases from J, with 10 bases between. The CDR3 totals 13 residues. Germline-derived CDR1 and CDR2 are MNHEY and SVGEGT.

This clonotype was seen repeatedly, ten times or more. CDR3 protein: CSARGQGGQPQHF. The CDR3 DNA is TGCAGTGCTAGAGGACAGGGAGGTCAGCCCCAGCATTTT. V gene TRBV20-1 combines with J gene TRBJ1-5, with 7 bases fitting TRBD1. This CDR3 has 13 amino acids. In germline, CDR1 is DFQATT, CDR2 SNEGSKA (reference sequence). V trimming: 1 base; J trimming: 6 bases; junction bases outside the gene matches: 3.

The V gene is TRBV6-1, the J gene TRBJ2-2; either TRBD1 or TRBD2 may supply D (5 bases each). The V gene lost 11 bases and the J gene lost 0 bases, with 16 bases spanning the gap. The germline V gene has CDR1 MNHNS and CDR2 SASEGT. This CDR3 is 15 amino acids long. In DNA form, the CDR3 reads TGTGCCGGCAACCCGGGACCACCGAACACCGGGGAGCTGTTTTTT. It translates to CAGNPGPPNTGELFF.

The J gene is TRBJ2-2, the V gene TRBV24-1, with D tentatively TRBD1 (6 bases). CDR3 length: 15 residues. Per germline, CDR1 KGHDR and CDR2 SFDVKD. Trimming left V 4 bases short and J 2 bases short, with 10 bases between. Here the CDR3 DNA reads TGTGCCACCAGTGAACGGGACACAAACACCGGGGAGCTGTTTTTT. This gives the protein CATSERDTNTGELFF.

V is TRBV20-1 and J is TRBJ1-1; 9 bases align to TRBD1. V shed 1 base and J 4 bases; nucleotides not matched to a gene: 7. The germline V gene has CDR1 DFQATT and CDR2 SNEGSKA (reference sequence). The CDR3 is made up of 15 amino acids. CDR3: CSARAGTGLGTEAFF. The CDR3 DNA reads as TGCAGTGCTAGAGCCGGGACAGGGTTAGGCACTGAAGCTTTCTTT.

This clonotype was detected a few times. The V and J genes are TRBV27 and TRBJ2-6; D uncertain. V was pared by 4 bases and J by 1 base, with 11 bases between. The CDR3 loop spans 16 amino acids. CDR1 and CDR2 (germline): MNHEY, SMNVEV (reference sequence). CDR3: CASSSYHDSGANVLTF. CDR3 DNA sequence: TGTGCCAGCAGTTCCTATCACGATTCTGGGGCCAACGTCCTGACTTTC.

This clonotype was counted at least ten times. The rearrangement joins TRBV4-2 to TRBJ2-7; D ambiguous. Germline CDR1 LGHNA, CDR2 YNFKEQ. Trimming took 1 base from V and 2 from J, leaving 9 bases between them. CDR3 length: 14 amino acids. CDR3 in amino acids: CASSQVADTYEQYF. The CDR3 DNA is TGTGCCAGCAGCCAAGTAGCCGACACCTACGAGCAGTACTTC.

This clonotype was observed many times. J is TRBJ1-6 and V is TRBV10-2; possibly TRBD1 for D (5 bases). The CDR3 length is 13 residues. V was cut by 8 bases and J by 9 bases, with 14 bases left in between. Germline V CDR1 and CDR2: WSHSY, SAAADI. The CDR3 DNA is TGCGCCAGCGGGGGACTGGAGAGTTCACCCCTCCACTTT. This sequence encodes CASGGLESSPLHF.

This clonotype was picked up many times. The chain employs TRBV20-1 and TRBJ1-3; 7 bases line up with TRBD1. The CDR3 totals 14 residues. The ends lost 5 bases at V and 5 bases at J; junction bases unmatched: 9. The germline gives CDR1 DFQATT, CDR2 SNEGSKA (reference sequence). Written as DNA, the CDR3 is TGCAGTGCTCTCACAGGGGATTTCCGAAACACCATATATTTT. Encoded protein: CSALTGDFRNTIYF.

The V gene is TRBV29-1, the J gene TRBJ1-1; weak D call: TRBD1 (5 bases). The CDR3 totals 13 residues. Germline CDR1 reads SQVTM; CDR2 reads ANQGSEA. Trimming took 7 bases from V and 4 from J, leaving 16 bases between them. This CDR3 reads CSGGIREGTEAFF. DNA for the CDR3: TGCAGCGGGGGCATTAGGGAGGGCACTGAAGCTTTCTTT.

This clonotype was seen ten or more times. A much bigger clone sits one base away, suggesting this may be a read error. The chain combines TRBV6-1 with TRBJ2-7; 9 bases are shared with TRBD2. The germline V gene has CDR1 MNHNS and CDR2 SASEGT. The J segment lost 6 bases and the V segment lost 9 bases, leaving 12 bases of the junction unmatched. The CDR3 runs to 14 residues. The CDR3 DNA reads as TGTGCCAGTGTTAGCGGGAGACTCGTAACCGAGCAGTACTTC. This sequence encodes CASVSGRLVTEQYF.

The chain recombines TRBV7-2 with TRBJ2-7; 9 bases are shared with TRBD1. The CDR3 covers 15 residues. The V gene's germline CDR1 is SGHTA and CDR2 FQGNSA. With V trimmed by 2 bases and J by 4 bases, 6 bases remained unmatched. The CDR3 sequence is CASSLFTGGLYEQYF. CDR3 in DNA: TGTGCCAGCAGCTTATTTACAGGGGGCCTTTACGAGCAGTACTTC.

CDR3: CSVSGENTGELFF. CDR3 in DNA: TGCAGCGTTTCTGGGGAAAACACCGGGGAGCTGTTTTTT. This chain joins TRBV29-1 and TRBJ2-2; D remains ambiguous. Germline CDR1 is SQVTM and CDR2 is ANQGSEA. This CDR3 spans 13 amino acids. The V and J ends lost 5 bases and 2 bases respectively, with 9 bases between them.

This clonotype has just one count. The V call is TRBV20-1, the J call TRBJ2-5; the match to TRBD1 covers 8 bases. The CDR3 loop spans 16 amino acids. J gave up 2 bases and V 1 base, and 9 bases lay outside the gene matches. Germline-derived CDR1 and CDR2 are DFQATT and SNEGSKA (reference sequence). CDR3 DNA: TGCAGTGCTAGAGGTTCCCTCCGGACAGGGCAAGAGACCCAGTACTTC. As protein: CSARGSLRTGQETQYF.